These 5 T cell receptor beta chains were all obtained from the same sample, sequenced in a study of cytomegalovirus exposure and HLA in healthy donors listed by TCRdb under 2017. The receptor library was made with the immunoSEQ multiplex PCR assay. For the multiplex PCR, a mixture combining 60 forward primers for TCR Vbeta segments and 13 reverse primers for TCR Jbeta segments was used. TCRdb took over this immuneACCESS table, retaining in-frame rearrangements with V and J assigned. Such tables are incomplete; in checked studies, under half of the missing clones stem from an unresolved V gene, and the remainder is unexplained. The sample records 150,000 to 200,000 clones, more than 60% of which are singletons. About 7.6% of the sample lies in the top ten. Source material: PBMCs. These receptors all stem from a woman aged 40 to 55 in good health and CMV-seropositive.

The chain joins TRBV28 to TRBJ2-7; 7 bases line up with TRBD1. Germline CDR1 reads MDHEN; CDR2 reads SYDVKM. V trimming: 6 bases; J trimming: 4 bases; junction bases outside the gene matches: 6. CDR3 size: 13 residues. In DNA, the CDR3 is TGTGCCAGCAGGAAGACAGGGATGTACGAGCAGTACTTC. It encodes CASRKTGMYEQYF.

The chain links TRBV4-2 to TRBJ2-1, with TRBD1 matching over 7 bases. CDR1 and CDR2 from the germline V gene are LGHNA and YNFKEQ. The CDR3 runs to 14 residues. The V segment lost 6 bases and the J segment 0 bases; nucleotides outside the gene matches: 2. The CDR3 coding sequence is TGTGCCAGCAGGGACAGGAGCTCCTACAATGAGCAGTTCTTC. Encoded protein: CASRDRSSYNEQFF.

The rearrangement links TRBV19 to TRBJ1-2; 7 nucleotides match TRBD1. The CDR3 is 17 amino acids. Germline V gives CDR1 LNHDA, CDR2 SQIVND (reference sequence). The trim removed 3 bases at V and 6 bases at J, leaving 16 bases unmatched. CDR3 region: CASSIPLGVQGKDGYTF. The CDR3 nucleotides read TGTGCCAGTAGTATCCCCTTAGGTGTACAGGGGAAAGATGGCTACACCTTC.

This CDR3 reads CASSLASDQPQHF. In DNA, the CDR3 is TGTGCCAGCAGCTTAGCGTCAGATCAGCCCCAGCATTTT. The V gene is TRBV7-2, the J gene TRBJ1-5; D gene unclear. Trimming took off 0 bases at V and 5 bases at J, with 5 bases between the two ends. Germline CDR1 reads SGHTA; CDR2 reads FQGNSA. This CDR3 has 13 residues.

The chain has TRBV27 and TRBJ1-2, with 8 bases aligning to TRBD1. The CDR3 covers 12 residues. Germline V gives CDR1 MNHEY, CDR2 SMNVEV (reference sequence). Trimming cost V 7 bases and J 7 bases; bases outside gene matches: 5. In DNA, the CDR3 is TGTGCCAGCAAACCGCAGGGGGCTGGCTACACCTTC. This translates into CASKPQGAGYTF.